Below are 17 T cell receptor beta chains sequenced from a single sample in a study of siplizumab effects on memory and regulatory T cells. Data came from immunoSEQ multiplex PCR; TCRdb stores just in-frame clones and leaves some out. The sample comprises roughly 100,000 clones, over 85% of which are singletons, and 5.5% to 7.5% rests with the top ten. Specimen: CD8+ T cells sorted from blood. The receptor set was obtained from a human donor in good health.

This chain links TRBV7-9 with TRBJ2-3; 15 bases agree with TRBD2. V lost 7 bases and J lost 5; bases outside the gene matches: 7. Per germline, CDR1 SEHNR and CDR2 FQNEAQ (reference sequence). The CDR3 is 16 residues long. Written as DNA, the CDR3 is TGTGCCAGCACAGGACTAGCGGGGGGGCTGATAGATACGCAGTATTTT. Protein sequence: CASTGLAGGLIDTQYF.

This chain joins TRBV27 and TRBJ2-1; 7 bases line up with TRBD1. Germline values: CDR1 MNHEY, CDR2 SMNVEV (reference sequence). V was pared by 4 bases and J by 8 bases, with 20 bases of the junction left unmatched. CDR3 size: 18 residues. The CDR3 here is CASSSPQGQSSKSDEQFF. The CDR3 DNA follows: TGTGCCAGCAGTTCACCGCAGGGACAGTCCTCCAAGTCAGATGAGCAGTTCTTC.

The CDR3 DNA follows: TGTGCCAGCAGCTTAGCGGCTGGACTCTCCTACGAGCAGTACTTC. It encodes CASSLAAGLSYEQYF. V and J are TRBV7-8 and TRBJ2-7; tentatively, D is TRBD2 (5 bases). V lost 0 bases and J 0 bases, leaving 9 bases between the germline ends. The germline CDR1 and CDR2 sequences are SGHVS and FQNEAQ. This CDR3 has 15 residues.

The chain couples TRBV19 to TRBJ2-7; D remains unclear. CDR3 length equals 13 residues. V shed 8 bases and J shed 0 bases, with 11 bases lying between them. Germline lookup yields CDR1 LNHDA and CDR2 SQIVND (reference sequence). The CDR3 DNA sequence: TGTGCCAGTCGTCCGCTGGACTCCTACGAGCAGTACTTC. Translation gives CASRPLDSYEQYF.

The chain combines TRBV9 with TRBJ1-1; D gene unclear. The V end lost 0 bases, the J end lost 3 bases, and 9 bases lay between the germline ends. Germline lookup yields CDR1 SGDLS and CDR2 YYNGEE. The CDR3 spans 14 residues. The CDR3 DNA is TGTGCCAGCAGCGTAGATGGAGGGTACACTGAAGCTTTCTTT. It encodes CASSVDGGYTEAFF.

The chain's CDR3 is CASSDLAGSSYEQYF. CDR3 coding DNA: TGTGCCAGCAGTGATCTGGCGGGGAGCTCCTACGAGCAGTACTTC. The rearrangement uses TRBV6-1 and TRBJ2-7; tentative D call: TRBD2 (6 bases). V dropped 3 bases and J dropped 0 bases, with 12 bases sitting between them. The CDR3 is 15 amino acids. CDR1 and CDR2 from the germline V gene are MNHNS and SASEGT.

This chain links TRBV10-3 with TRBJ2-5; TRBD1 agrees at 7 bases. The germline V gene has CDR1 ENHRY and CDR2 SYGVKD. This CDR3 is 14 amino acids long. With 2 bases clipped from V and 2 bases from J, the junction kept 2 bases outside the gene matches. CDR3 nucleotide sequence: TGTGCCATCAGTGAGACGGGACAGCAAGAGACCCAGTACTTC. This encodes CAISETGQQETQYF.

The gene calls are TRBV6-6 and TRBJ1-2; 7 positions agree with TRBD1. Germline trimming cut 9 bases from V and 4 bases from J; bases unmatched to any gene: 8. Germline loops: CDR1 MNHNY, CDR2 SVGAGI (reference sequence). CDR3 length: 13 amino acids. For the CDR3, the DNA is TGTGCCAGTTCTTTGCCAGGGGGCTATGGCTACACCTTC. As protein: CASSLPGGYGYTF.

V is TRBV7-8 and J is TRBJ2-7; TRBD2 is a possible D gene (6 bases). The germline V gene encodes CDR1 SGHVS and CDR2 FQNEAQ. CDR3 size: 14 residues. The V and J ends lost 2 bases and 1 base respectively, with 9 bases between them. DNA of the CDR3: TGTGCCAGCAGCTTAAGCCGGGAGTCCTACGAGCAGTACTTC. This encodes CASSLSRESYEQYF.

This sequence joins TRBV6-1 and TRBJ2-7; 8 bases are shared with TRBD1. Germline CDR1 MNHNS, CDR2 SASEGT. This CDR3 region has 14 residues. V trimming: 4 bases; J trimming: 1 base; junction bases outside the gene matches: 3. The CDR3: CASSARTGSYEQYF. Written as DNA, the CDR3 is TGTGCCAGCAGTGCTAGGACAGGGTCCTACGAGCAGTACTTC.

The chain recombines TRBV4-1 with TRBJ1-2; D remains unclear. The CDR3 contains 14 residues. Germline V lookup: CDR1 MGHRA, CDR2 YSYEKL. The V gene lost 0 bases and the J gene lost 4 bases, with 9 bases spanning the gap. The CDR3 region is CASSQEVLSYGYTF. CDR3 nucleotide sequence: TGCGCCAGCAGCCAAGAAGTCCTTTCCTATGGCTACACCTTC.

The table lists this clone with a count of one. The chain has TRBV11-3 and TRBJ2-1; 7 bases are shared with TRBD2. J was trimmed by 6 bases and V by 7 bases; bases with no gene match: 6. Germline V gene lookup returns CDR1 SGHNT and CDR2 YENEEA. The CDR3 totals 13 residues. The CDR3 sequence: CASNSGGSNEQFF. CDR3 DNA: TGTGCCAGCAACTCTGGCGGGAGCAATGAGCAGTTCTTC.

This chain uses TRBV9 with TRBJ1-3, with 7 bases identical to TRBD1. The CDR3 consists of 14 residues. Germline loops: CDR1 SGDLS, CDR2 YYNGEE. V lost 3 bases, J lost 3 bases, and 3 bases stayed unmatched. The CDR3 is CASSATGLGNTIYF. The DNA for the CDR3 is TGTGCCAGCAGCGCGACAGGGCTTGGAAACACCATATATTTT.

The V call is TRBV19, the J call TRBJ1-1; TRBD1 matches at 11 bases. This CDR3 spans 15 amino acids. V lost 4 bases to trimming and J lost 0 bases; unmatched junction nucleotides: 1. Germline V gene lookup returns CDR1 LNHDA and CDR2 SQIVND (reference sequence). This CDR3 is CASSTGQGVNTEAFF. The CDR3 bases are TGTGCCAGTAGTACGGGACAGGGGGTGAACACTGAAGCTTTCTTT.

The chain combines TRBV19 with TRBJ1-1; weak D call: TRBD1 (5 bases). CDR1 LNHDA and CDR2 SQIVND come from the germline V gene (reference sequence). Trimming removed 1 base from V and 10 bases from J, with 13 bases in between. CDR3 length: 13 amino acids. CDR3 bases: TGTGCCAGTAGTATAGGAGGCGGGGGACGAGCTTTCTTT. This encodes CASSIGGGGRAFF.

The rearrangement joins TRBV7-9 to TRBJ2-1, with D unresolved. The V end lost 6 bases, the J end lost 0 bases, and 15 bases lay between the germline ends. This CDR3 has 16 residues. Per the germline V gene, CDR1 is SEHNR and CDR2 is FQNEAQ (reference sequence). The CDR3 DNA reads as TGTGCCAGCAGACCCCCGGCCAGCACCTCCTACAATGAGCAGTTCTTC. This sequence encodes CASRPPASTSYNEQFF.

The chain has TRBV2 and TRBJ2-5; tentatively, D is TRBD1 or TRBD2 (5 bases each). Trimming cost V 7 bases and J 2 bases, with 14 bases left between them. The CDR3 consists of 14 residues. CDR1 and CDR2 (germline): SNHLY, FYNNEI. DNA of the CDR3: TGTGCCAGCAACTATGGGACGCCTCAAGAGACCCAGTACTTC. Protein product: CASNYGTPQETQYF.